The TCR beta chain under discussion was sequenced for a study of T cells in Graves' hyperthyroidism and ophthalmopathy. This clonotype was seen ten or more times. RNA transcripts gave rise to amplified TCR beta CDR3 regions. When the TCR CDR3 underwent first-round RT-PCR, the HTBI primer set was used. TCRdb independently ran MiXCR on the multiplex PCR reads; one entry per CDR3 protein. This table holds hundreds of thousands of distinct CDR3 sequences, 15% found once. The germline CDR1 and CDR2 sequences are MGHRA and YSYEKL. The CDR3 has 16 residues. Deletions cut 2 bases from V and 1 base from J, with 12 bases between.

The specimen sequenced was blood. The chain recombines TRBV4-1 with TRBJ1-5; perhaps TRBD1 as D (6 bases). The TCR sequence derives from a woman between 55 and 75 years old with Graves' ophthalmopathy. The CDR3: CASSQSDRTSNQPQHF. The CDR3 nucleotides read TGCGCCAGCAGCCAATCTGACAGGACAAGCAATCAGCCCCAGCATTTT.